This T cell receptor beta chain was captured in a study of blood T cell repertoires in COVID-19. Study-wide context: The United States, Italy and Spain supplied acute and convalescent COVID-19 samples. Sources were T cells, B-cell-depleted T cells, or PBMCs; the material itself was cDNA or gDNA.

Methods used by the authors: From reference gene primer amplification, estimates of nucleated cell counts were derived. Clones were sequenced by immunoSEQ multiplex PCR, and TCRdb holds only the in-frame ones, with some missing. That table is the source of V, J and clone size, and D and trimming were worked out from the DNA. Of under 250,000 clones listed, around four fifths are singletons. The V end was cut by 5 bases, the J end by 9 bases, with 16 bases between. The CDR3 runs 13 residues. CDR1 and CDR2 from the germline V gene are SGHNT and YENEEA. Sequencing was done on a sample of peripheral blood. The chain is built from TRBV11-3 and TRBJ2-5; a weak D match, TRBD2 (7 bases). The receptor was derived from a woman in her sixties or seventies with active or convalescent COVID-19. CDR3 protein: CASSRGAETAQYF. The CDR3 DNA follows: TGTGCCAGCAGCCGGGGGGCTGAGACGGCCCAGTACTTC.